A single sample gave rise to the 25 T cell receptor delta chains below, sequenced in a study of γδ T cells in repeated Plasmodium falciparum infection. TCRdb reanalyzed the multiplex PCR reads using CATT. The sample lists tens of thousands of delta-chain clones; approximately 1% were seen once. Flow sorting of PBMC yielded separate Vgamma9/Vdelta2+ and Vdelta2-negative gammadelta T cell populations for bulk repertoire analysis. The sequenced sample was gamma-delta T cells from blood. Every receptor here comes from a pool of human donors (malaria-infected and uninfected, not separated).

This clone occurred a few times. With a far larger clone one base away, a read error is the likely cause. Other DNA sequences from this sample encode an identical CDR3 as well. No J gene was called, and the V gene is TRDV1; TRDD3 is the table's D call and was not checked against the DNA. CDR1 and CDR2 from the germline V gene are TSWWSYY and QGS. CDR3 size: 22 residues. CDR3 region: CALGEFRLPTGDTETYTDKLIF. The CDR3 DNA reads TGTGCTCTTGGGGAATTTAGGCTTCCTACCGGGGATACGGAAACCTACACCGATAAACTCATCTTC.

A remark on this clone: A far larger clone is off by one base, so a read error is likely. The sample holds other DNA sequences that translate to the same CDR3. The V gene was identified as TRDV2, while no J gene was called; the table's D call, TRDD3, has no DNA check behind it. CDR3 length: 19 residues. Germline V lookup: CDR1 GEAIGNYY, CDR2 EKD. Here the CDR3 DNA reads TGTGCCTGTGACACCGTGGGCAGTGTGGTGGGGGACCACACCGATAAACTAATCTTT. Residues: CACDTVGSVVGDHTDKLIF.

Remarks on this clone: For this DNA, TCRdb reports the protein of a much larger clone, which diverges at residue 3, most likely from a read error; the protein presented here is translated directly from the DNA. The chain recombines TRDV2 with TRDJ1; 10 bases agree with TRDD3. The ends lost 9 bases at V and 2 bases at J; junction bases unmatched: 11. Germline assignment: CDR1 GEAIGNYY and CDR2 EKD. This CDR3 spans 15 amino acids. The chain's CDR3 is CARASLLGDTDKLIF. CDR3 DNA sequence: TGTGCCCGTGCTTCCTTACTGGGGGATACCGATAAACTCATCTTT.

Note on this clone: TCRdb's listed protein matches a much larger clone and diverges from this DNA's translation at residue 16, likely through a read error; the protein shown comes from the DNA. The chain joins TRDV1 to TRDJ1; 9 bases align to TRDD3. Since TCRdb gives no J gene, matching the DNA to germline was used here to assign it. The CDR3 is 19 amino acids. The germline CDR1 and CDR2 sequences are TSWWSYY and QGS. The CDR3 loop is CALRLNAPTTGGQVDELIF. CDR3 sequence (DNA): TGTGCTCTCCGCCTGAATGCTCCTACAACTGGGGGACAGGTCGATGAACTCATCTTT.

This clone came up a few times. A far bigger clonotype differs at one base, so this is likely a read error. Other DNA variants within this sample encode the same CDR3. The rearrangement joins TRDV1 to TRDJ1; 12 bases line up with TRDD3. The CDR3 covers 23 residues. CDR1 is TSWWSYY and CDR2 is QGS in the germline V gene. CDR3: CALGETLGLPSVLGDTYTDKLIF. CDR3 in DNA: TGTGCCCTTGGGGAAACTTTAGGTCTTCCCTCGGTACTGGGGGATACTTACACCGATAAACTCATCTTT.

Turning to this clone: This probably arose from a read error, given a far larger clone one base away. Other nucleotide sequences in the sample specify the same CDR3. The genes are TRDV1 and TRDJ2; D is perhaps TRDD3 (6 bases). No J gene was available from TCRdb, and it was assigned here by a germline match of the DNA. This CDR3 contains 13 residues. Germline V gives CDR1 TSWWSYY, CDR2 QGS. In DNA form, the CDR3 reads TGTGCTCTTTGGGGGGGACTGACGGCACAACTCTTCTTT. Amino acid sequence: CALWGGLTAQLFF.

With respect to this clone: TCRdb pairs this DNA with a much larger clone's protein that differs at residue 18, likely a read error; the protein shown was translated from the DNA. The V segment is TRDV2, and no J call was made; the table's D gene call, TRDD3, was not cross checked with the DNA. Germline CDR1 and CDR2: GEAIGNYY and EKD. This CDR3 has 19 amino acids. CDR3 loop: CACDTLTPVLGEYTDKLTF. The CDR3 DNA is TGTGCCTGTGACACCCTCACACCCGTACTGGGGGAATACACCGATAAACTCACCTTT.

This clone was detected only a few times. The likely explanation is a read error, given a far larger clone one base away. Other DNA sequences in this specimen translate into the identical CDR3. The V gene is TRDV2, the J gene TRDJ1, with a weak D call TRDD3 (6 bases). The J gene comes from matching the DNA to germline here; TCRdb lacks it. CDR1 GEAIGNYY and CDR2 EKD come from the germline V gene. The V end lost 3 bases, the J end lost 0 bases, and 22 bases lay between the germline ends. CDR3 length: 18 amino acids. The CDR3 loop is CACDPLLGDTGYTDKLIF. In nucleotides, the CDR3 is TGTGCCTGTGACCCCCTACTGGGAGATACAGGGTACACCGATAAACTCATCTTT.

This clone was seen at least ten times. The protein TCRdb lists belongs to a much larger clone and differs from this DNA's translation at residue 6, which points to a read error; the protein shown is made from the DNA. J is TRDJ4 and V is TRDV1; D is perhaps TRDD3 (6 bases). Germline CDR1 TSWWSYY, CDR2 QGS. V gave up 2 bases and J gave up 5 bases, with 21 bases separating them. The CDR3 consists of 16 residues. In DNA form, the CDR3 reads TGTGCTCTTGGGGAAGTTGGTGGGCTGGGGACCGGGCCCCTGATCTTT. It translates to CALGEVGGLGTGPLIF.

Points on this clone: This likely came from a read error, as a far larger clone is one base away. Additional DNA sequences in this sample encode the identical CDR3. V gene TRDV1 was called; the J gene was not; the table's TRDD3 call for D was not verified on the DNA. The CDR3 sequence is 22 residues long. Per germline, CDR1 TSWWSYY and CDR2 QGS. CDR3 in DNA: TGTGCTCTTGGGATTCGCAACGTCCGTCCTACCTTACTGGGGGACCTAAGAGGTAAACTCATTTTT. Protein product: CALGIRNVRPTLLGDLRGKLIF.

This clone was counted a few times. It is likely a read error: a sequence one base away is far more abundant. Other DNA sequences in this specimen translate into the identical CDR3. The J gene is uncalled and the V gene is TRDV1; the table's TRDD3 call for D was not verified on the DNA. Germline V gene sequence: CDR1 TSWWSYY, CDR2 QGS. There are 18 residues in the CDR3. The CDR3 DNA reads as TGTGCTCTTGGGGAAGTCCTTGGCCGGGGGATATATCTCGATAAACTCATCTTC. Protein sequence: CALGEVLGRGIYLDKLIF.

This clone was counted a few times. A far larger clone is just one base off, so this is likely a read error. Other DNA sequences from this sample encode an identical CDR3 as well. V is TRDV1 and J is TRDJ1; 13 bases align to TRDD3. The CDR3 consists of 27 residues. Germline V gives CDR1 TSWWSYY, CDR2 QGS. The CDR3 nucleotides are TGTGCTCTTGGGGAACTAAAAAGGCCTTCCTACGCTACTGGGGGATACGTGGGTATGTCGTCCACCGATAAACTCATCTTC. It is translated as CALGELKRPSYATGGYVGMSSTDKLIF.

This clone occurred a few times. The protein recorded in TCRdb matches a much larger clone and deviates from this DNA's translation at residue 3, suggesting a read error; the protein here is obtained by translating the DNA. The chain carries TRDV1 and TRDJ1, with 12 positions matching TRDD3. CDR3 size: 19 residues. The germline gives CDR1 TSWWSYY, CDR2 QGS. CDR3 region: CAPGDRDWGIPRNTDKLIF. The CDR3, as DNA: TGTGCTCCTGGGGACCGCGACTGGGGGATACCCAGAAACACCGATAAACTCATCTTT.

Comments on this clone: A read error is the likely source, as a far larger clone sits one nucleotide away. This sample includes further DNA sequences coding for the same CDR3. The J gene is TRDJ3, the V gene TRDV2; 10 bases are shared with TRDD3. TCRdb lists no J gene, so it was determined here by aligning the DNA to germline. This CDR3 has 24 amino acids. Germline CDR1 is GEAIGNYY and CDR2 is EKD. V shed 0 bases, J shed 1 base, and the junction held 20 bases outside the gene matches. The CDR3 spells CACDTFAKDDSYWGISWDTRQMFF. In nucleotides, the CDR3 is TGTGCCTGTGACACCTTCGCGAAGGACGACTCTTACTGGGGGATTTCCTGGGACACCCGACAGATGTTTTTC.

This clone qualifies as medium-sized. The sample holds other DNA sequences that translate to the same CDR3. The V call is TRDV1, the J call TRDJ1, with 9 bases that match TRDD3. Germline trimming cut 0 bases from V and 0 bases from J; bases unmatched to any gene: 2. CDR3 length equals 16 residues. The germline CDR1 and CDR2 sequences are TSWWSYY and QGS. In DNA form, the CDR3 reads TGTGCTCTTGGGGAACTAGGGGGGATACACACCGATAAACTCATCTTT. Translated: CALGELGGIHTDKLIF.

This clone has at least ten counts. TCRdb has a much larger clone's protein, which differs at residue 7 from the translation of this DNA, likely because of a read error; what is shown is the protein translated from the DNA. The J gene is TRDJ3, the V gene TRDV2; possibly TRDD3 for D (6 bases). Trimming cost V 5 bases and J 2 bases, with 15 bases left between them. CDR3 length: 17 amino acids. Germline-derived CDR1 and CDR2 are GEAIGNYY and EKD. CDR3 region: CACARSGEPWDTRQMFF. The CDR3 DNA follows: TGTGCCTGTGCGCGGTCGGGGGAGCCCTGGGACACCCGACAGATGTTTTTC.

Notes on this clone: This DNA's translation differs at residue 4 from TCRdb's protein, which comes from a much larger clone; a read error is likely, and the protein shown is translated from the DNA. The CDR3 here is CACGTVPMVGDTGTDKLIF. DNA of the CDR3: TGTGCCTGTGGCACCGTCCCAATGGTGGGGGATACAGGGACCGATAAACTCATCTTT. The genes are TRDV2 and TRDJ1, with 10 bases matching TRDD3. The J gene, absent from TCRdb, was called here by matching the DNA to germline. The germline V gene encodes CDR1 GEAIGNYY and CDR2 EKD. CDR3 length: 19 residues.

Comment on this clone: The protein held in TCRdb is that of a much larger clone and does not match this DNA's translation at residue 3, likely because of a read error; the protein shown is translated from the DNA. This same CDR3 is encoded by further DNA sequences in the sample. The J gene is TRDJ1, the V gene TRDV1; 10 bases fit TRDD3. Germline V gene sequence: CDR1 TSWWSYY, CDR2 QGS. The CDR3 has 25 amino acids. The CDR3, as DNA: TGTGCTCGTGGGGAAATTAGAAATCAGCCAGAAAGGGGCGTACTGGGGGATTTCCCCACCGATAAACTGATCTTT. Its translation is CARGEIRNQPERGVLGDFPTDKLIF.

About this clone: A single base is all that separates this from a far larger clone, so a read error is likely. Other nucleotide sequences from this sample produce the same CDR3. The CDR3 is CACDTDNWGIRVLPITPPRIF. The CDR3 DNA reads TGTGCCTGTGACACCGATAACTGGGGGATACGCGTCTTACCAATCACACCCCCTCGGATCTTT. The V gene is listed as TRDV2; no J gene was called; the table's D call, TRDD3, has no DNA check behind it. CDR3 length equals 21 residues. The V gene's germline CDR1 is GEAIGNYY and CDR2 EKD.

In this sample, this clone turned up a few times. The protein given by TCRdb reflects a much larger clone and differs at residue 7 from this DNA's translation, likely from a read error; the protein shown is the DNA's translation. The chain recombines TRDV1 with TRDJ1; TRDD3 agrees at 10 bases. CDR1 and CDR2 (germline): TSWWSYY, QGS. The length of the CDR3 is 18 residues. V was clipped by 5 bases and J by 0 bases; unmatched bases: 12. The CDR3 is CALGRPPVLGDYTDKLIF. The CDR3 DNA sequence: TGTGCTCTTGGGAGACCTCCAGTACTGGGGGATTACACCGATAAACTCATCTTT.

A note on this clone: A far larger clone is just one base off, so this is likely a read error. Within the sample, other DNA sequences also encode this same CDR3. V gene TRDV2 combines with J gene TRDJ1; D gene ambiguous. In the absence of a J gene in TCRdb, the DNA was matched to germline to assign it here. Germline CDR1 GEAIGNYY, CDR2 EKD. Trimming took 1 base from V and 8 from J, leaving 19 bases between them. The CDR3 extends over 15 amino acids. CDR3 sequence reads: CACDTISSVGDKLIF. Here the CDR3 DNA reads TGTGCCTGTGACACGATATCCTCTGTGGGCGACAAACTCATCTTT.

This clone was counted between two and nine times. Since a far larger clone is one base different, this is likely a read error. Other DNA sequences in the sample encode the same CDR3. The J gene is TRDJ1, the V gene TRDV2; no reliable D call. The J gene comes from matching the DNA to germline here; TCRdb lacks it. Germline values: CDR1 GEAIGNYY, CDR2 EKD. The CDR3 covers 16 residues. CDR3: CACDTEEEEGTDKLIF. As DNA, the CDR3 is TGTGCCTGTGACACCGAGGAAGAAGAGGGCACCGACAAACTCATCTTT.

About this clone: The TCRdb protein, from a much larger clone, departs from this DNA's translation at residue 5, likely by read error; the protein shown derives from the DNA. The chain couples TRDV1 to TRDJ1; TRDD3 matches at 10 bases. TCRdb records no J gene; here it was assigned by comparing the DNA to germline. From germline, CDR1 is TSWWSYY and CDR2 QGS. CDR3 length: 18 residues. Germline trimming cut 6 bases from V and 4 bases from J; bases unmatched to any gene: 17. Written as DNA, the CDR3 is TGTGCTCTTGGTACTCACGACCATGGGGGGGATACGAACGATAAACTCATCTTT. Its protein product is CALGTHDHGGDTNDKLIF.

This clone was seen a handful of times. TCRdb pairs this DNA with a much larger clone's protein that differs at residue 6, likely a read error; the protein shown was translated from the DNA. The DNA of the CDR3 is TGTGCTCTTGGGGAACCTCACCTCCTACGAGTTACTGGGGTGGAAGACACCGATAAACTCATCTTT. This encodes CALGEPHLLRVTGVEDTDKLIF. The rearrangement uses TRDV1 and TRDJ1; tentatively, D is TRDD3 (7 bases). Here the J gene came from matching the DNA to germline, since TCRdb omits it. Trimming cost V 1 base and J 0 bases, with 30 bases left between them. In germline, CDR1 is TSWWSYY, CDR2 QGS. The CDR3 has 22 residues.

In its sample, this clone was seen many times. The chain carries TRDV1 and TRDJ1, with TRDD3 matching over 10 bases. CDR1 is TSWWSYY and CDR2 is QGS in the germline V gene. V dropped 6 bases and J dropped 1; count of bases not matched to a gene: 29. The length of the CDR3 is 23 residues. CDR3 sequence (DNA): TGTGCTCTTGGCCGAAATCCATCCACCTTCCTAAGCACTGGGGGATCTTGCACCGATAAACTCATCTTT. Translated: CALGRNPSTFLSTGGSCTDKLIF.